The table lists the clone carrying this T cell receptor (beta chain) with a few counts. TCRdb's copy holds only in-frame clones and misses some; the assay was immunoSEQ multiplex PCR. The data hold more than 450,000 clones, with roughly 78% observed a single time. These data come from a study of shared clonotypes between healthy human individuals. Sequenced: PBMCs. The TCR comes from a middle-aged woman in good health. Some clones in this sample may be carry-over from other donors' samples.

The CDR3 nucleotides read TGTGCCAGCAGTCTCAGGGCCATTAACACCGGGGAGCTGTTTTTT. The encoded protein is CASSLRAINTGELFF. This chain links TRBV6-5 with TRBJ2-2; possibly TRBD1 for D (5 bases). The CDR3 loop spans 15 amino acids. Germline CDR1 MNHEY, CDR2 SVGAGI. V was clipped by 5 bases and J by 2 bases, with 12 bases between them.